Below, 26 T cell receptor beta chains from the same sample are listed, as sequenced in a study of cytomegalovirus exposure and HLA in healthy donors. Researchers ran the PCR with 60 Vbeta and 13 Jbeta primers. Measured with immunoSEQ multiplex PCR; TCRdb has only the in-frame clones, and not every one. The sample has 150,000 to 250,000 clones, approximately 78% seen once. Sequenced sample: PBMCs. The receptors derive from a woman aged 45-65 years in good health and CMV-seropositive.

This clone came up once. The V gene is TRBV5-1, the J gene TRBJ2-3; perhaps TRBD2 as D (6 bases). Looked up from germline, CDR1 is SGHRS and CDR2 is YFSETQ. Deletions cut 1 base from V and 1 base from J, with 16 bases between. The CDR3 is 17 amino acids. The CDR3 coding sequence is TGCGCCAGCAGCTTGACCCCGCAGGGCGGGGGCACAGATACGCAGTATTTT. This gives the protein CASSLTPQGGGTDTQYF.

V usage is TRBV2 and J usage is TRBJ1-1; possible D gene TRBD1, 5 bases. V was trimmed by 6 bases and J by 4 bases, leaving 15 bases between them. This CDR3 has 14 residues. Germline CDR1 and CDR2: SNHLY and FYNNEI. As DNA, the CDR3 is TGTGCCAGCAGCATGGATGGGACTAGCACTGAAGCTTTCTTT. Amino acids: CASSMDGTSTEAFF.

The chain links TRBV29-1 to TRBJ2-5; D is unclear. The CDR3 spans 12 residues. V was trimmed by 7 bases and J by 1 base, leaving 10 bases between them. Per the germline V gene, CDR1 is SQVTM and CDR2 is ANQGSEA. In DNA form, the CDR3 reads TGCAGCGCCGGGTGGCTCCAAGAGACCCAGTACTTC. Amino acid sequence: CSAGWLQETQYF.

This clone was recorded once. The chain carries TRBV28 and TRBJ2-5, with a tentative D call TRBD1 (5 bases). V was clipped by 2 bases and J by 0 bases, with 19 bases between them. This CDR3 is built from 18 residues. CDR1 and CDR2 (germline): MDHEN, SYDVKM. CDR3 region: CASSLQDPRQTYQETQYF. CDR3 sequence (DNA): TGTGCCAGCAGTTTACAGGATCCAAGACAGACCTACCAAGAGACCCAGTACTTC.

V and J are TRBV7-2 and TRBJ2-5; 11 nucleotides line up with TRBD2. CDR3 length: 15 residues. Germline V CDR1 and CDR2: SGHTA, FQGNSA. The trim removed 8 bases at V and 4 bases at J, leaving 9 bases unmatched. CDR3 DNA: TGTGCCAGCCGAAAGAGACTAGCGGGGAGAGAGACCCAGTACTTC. It is translated as CASRKRLAGRETQYF.

CDR3 amino acids: CASSKEPGRSEAFF. In DNA, the CDR3 is TGTGCCAGCAGCAAAGAGCCGGGGAGGAGTGAAGCTTTCTTT. The chain has TRBV28 and TRBJ1-1; D gene uncertain. CDR3 size: 14 residues. Germline V gene lookup returns CDR1 MDHEN and CDR2 SYDVKM. The ends were cut back, 6 bases at V and 7 bases at J, with 18 bases in the middle. Looking up the rest from reference TRBV28 and TRBJ1-1 gives the full variable domain: DVKVTQSSRYLVKRTGEKVFLECVQDMDHENMFWYRQDPGLGLRLIYFSYDVKMKEKGDIPEGYSVSREKKERFSLILESASTNQTSMYLCASSKEPGRSEAFFGQGTRLTVV.

V usage is TRBV29-1 and J usage is TRBJ2-1, with D hard to call. Germline assignment: CDR1 SQVTM and CDR2 ANQGSEA. This CDR3 is 12 amino acids long. Between the trimmed V and J ends, which lost 4 bases and 3 bases, there was a span of 7 bases. The CDR3, as DNA: TGCAGCGTTGTGTCGGTCTACAATGAGCAGTTCTTC. Its translation is CSVVSVYNEQFF.

The J gene is TRBJ1-1, the V gene TRBV7-9; D gene uncertain. Trimming pared 4 bases from V and 4 bases from J, leaving 19 bases between. Germline CDR1 and CDR2: SEHNR and FQNEAQ (reference sequence). The CDR3 is 16 amino acids. CDR3: CASSSAGSLIPTEAFF. CDR3 DNA sequence: TGTGCCAGCAGCTCGGCCGGGTCCCTAATTCCCACTGAAGCTTTCTTT.

This chain connects TRBV27 to TRBJ2-7, with 8 bases identical to TRBD2. The CDR3 is 13 residues long. Germline CDR1 reads MNHEY; CDR2 reads SMNVEV (reference sequence). V was pared by 5 bases and J by 4 bases, with 4 bases of the junction left unmatched. The CDR3 DNA sequence: TGTGCCAGCAGTAGGCTAGCGGGTTACGAGCAGTACTTC. This encodes CASSRLAGYEQYF.

This chain uses TRBV15 with TRBJ2-5; possibly TRBD2 for D (6 bases). The J call is uncertain, as TRBJ2-7 better fits the DNA end. Germline loops: CDR1 LNHNV, CDR2 YYDKDF (reference sequence). The CDR3 is 15 residues long. The CDR3 reads CATSRVISGAYEQYF. DNA of the CDR3: TGTGCCACCAGCAGAGTAATTAGCGGCGCCTACGAGCAGTACTTC.

The chain has TRBV15 and TRBJ2-3; the match to TRBD2 covers 13 bases. The ends lost 0 bases at V and 0 bases at J; junction bases unmatched: 12. The V gene's germline CDR1 is LNHNV and CDR2 YYDKDF (reference sequence). This CDR3 has 21 residues. CDR3 residues: CATSRDAGTSGTLTSTDTQYF. Written as DNA, the CDR3 is TGTGCCACCAGCAGAGACGCCGGGACTAGCGGGACATTGACTAGCACAGATACGCAGTATTTT. Full variable domain (outside the CDR3, taken from reference TRBV15 and TRBJ2-3): DAMVIQNPRYQVTQFGKPVTLSCSQTLNHNVMYWYQQKSSQAPKLLFHYYDKDFNNEADTPDNFQSRRPNTSFCFLDIRSPGLGDTAMYLCATSRDAGTSGTLTSTDTQYFGPGTRLTVL.

This rearrangement joins TRBV6-5 to TRBJ1-5; D is possibly TRBD1 (5 bases). CDR1 is MNHEY, CDR2 SVGAGI, per germline. This CDR3 comprises 14 residues. V dropped 7 bases and J dropped 7 bases, with 17 bases sitting between them. CDR3 coding DNA: TGTGCCAGCAAGGGGCAGGGCAATCAACAGCCCCAGCATTTT. Encoded protein: CASKGQGNQQPQHF.

This chain uses TRBV5-1 with TRBJ1-2; 10 bases match TRBD1. Germline-derived CDR1 and CDR2 are SGHRS and YFSETQ. After removal of 4 bases from V and 8 bases from J, the junction contained 8 bases not matched to a gene. This CDR3 spans 14 amino acids. The CDR3 reads CASSAGTGALGYTF. As DNA, the CDR3 is TGCGCCAGCAGCGCCGGGACAGGGGCCTTGGGCTACACCTTC.

This clone came up a few times. The junction departs from the called germline gene at one end, perhaps through a read error. This chain joins TRBV5-1 and TRBJ2-6; D may be TRBD1 (5 bases). The length of the CDR3 is 15 residues. Looked up from germline, CDR1 is SGHRS and CDR2 is YFSETQ. As DNA, the CDR3 is TGCGCCAGCACCATTGACGGCTCTGGGGCCAACGGCCTGACTTTC. As protein: CASTIDGSGANGLTF.

The rearrangement joins TRBV30 to TRBJ1-5, with D possibly being TRBD1 (6 bases). The CDR3 has 13 residues. Trimming took off 5 bases at V and 2 bases at J, with 10 bases between the two ends. Looked up from germline, CDR1 is GTSNPN and CDR2 is SVGIG (reference sequence). The CDR3 reads CAWARQGNQPQHF. As DNA, the CDR3 is TGTGCCTGGGCCCGACAGGGCAATCAGCCCCAGCATTTT. The whole variable domain, filled in from reference TRBV30 and TRBJ1-5, reads SQTIHQWPATLVQPVGSPLSLECTVEGTSNPNLYWYRQAAGRGLQLLFYSVGIGQISSEVPQNLSASRPQDRQFILSSKKLLLSDSGFYLCAWARQGNQPQHFGDGTRLSIL.

This clone is a singleton in its sample. This chain links TRBV5-1 with TRBJ2-3; 8 bases fit TRBD2. V shed 1 base and J 0 bases; nucleotides not matched to a gene: 4. CDR3 length: 16 residues. Germline assignment: CDR1 SGHRS and CDR2 YFSETQ. Here the CDR3 DNA reads TGCGCCAGCAGCTTGTTTACGGGAGGGAGCACAGATACGCAGTATTTT. Amino acids: CASSLFTGGSTDTQYF.

The V call is TRBV2, the J call TRBJ2-1; TRBD1 aligns across 8 bases. V shed 5 bases, J shed 1 base, and the junction held 4 bases outside the gene matches. Germline CDR1 and CDR2: SNHLY and FYNNEI. CDR3 length: 15 amino acids. The CDR3 protein is CASSKDRASYNEQFF. The CDR3 nucleotides read TGTGCCAGCAGTAAGGACAGGGCTTCCTACAATGAGCAGTTCTTC.

V usage is TRBV25-1 and J usage is TRBJ2-5; 9 positions match TRBD1. This CDR3 spans 16 amino acids. Germline V gives CDR1 MGHDK, CDR2 SYGVNS. V lost 5 bases, J lost 7 bases, and 14 bases stayed unmatched. CDR3 in DNA: TGTGCCAGCAGTCCATCGAATCTGGGACAGGGTGGGACCCAGTACTTC. Translated, it gives CASSPSNLGQGGTQYF.

This clone was observed a single time. The rearrangement links TRBV18 to TRBJ2-7; D might be TRBD1 (5 bases). The CDR3 spans 16 residues. Trimming pared 3 bases from V and 2 bases from J, leaving 17 bases between. Looked up from germline, CDR1 is KGHSH and CDR2 is LQKENI. CDR3 sequence: CASSPLDTGSAYEQYF. DNA for the CDR3: TGTGCCAGCTCACCCCTAGATACAGGATCGGCCTACGAGCAGTACTTC.

J is TRBJ2-5 and V is TRBV2; the D gene is possibly TRBD2 (6 bases). The tail of the sequence fits TRBJ2-7 better, so the J call may be wrong. Per germline, CDR1 SNHLY and CDR2 FYNNEI. The CDR3 is 14 amino acids. This CDR3 reads CASSGGVPEGEQYF. CDR3 bases: TGTGCCAGCAGTGGGGGGGTACCCGAGGGCGAGCAGTACTTC.

J is TRBJ1-2 and V is TRBV4-1; tentatively, D is TRBD1 (6 bases). V lost 0 bases and J 4 bases, leaving 15 bases between the germline ends. The CDR3 sequence is 16 residues long. Germline-derived CDR1 and CDR2 are MGHRA and YSYEKL. The CDR3 spells CASSQDPAGQFYGYTF. Here the CDR3 DNA reads TGCGCCAGCAGCCAAGATCCTGCCGGACAGTTCTATGGCTACACCTTC.

The chain couples TRBV7-2 to TRBJ2-5; the D gene is possibly TRBD1 (7 bases). The CDR3 contains 14 residues. The germline V gene has CDR1 SGHTA and CDR2 FQGNSA. V shed 5 bases and J shed 3 bases, with 13 bases lying between them. The CDR3 reads CASSQGGPKETQYF. CDR3 coding DNA: TGTGCCAGCAGCCAGGGGGGACCGAAAGAGACCCAGTACTTC. The whole variable domain, remainder taken from reference TRBV7-2 and TRBJ2-5, is GAGVSQSPSNKVTEKGKDVELRCDPISGHTALYWYRQSLGQGLEFLIYFQGNSAPDKSGLPSDRFSAERTGGSVSTLTIQRTQQEDSAVYLCASSQGGPKETQYFGPGTRLLVL.

The chain carries TRBV7-9 and TRBJ2-7, with D perhaps matching TRBD2 (6 bases). From germline, CDR1 is SEHNR and CDR2 FQNEAQ (reference sequence). Trimming took off 10 bases at V and 2 bases at J, with 18 bases between the two ends. The CDR3 consists of 14 residues. The DNA of the CDR3 is TGTGCCACCGAAAAAGGAGGCGGGGCCTACGAGCAGTACTTC. This gives the protein CATEKGGGAYEQYF.

The gene calls are TRBV10-3 and TRBJ2-5; 8 bases align to TRBD2. The V gene end was trimmed by 4 bases and the J gene end by 5 bases; junction bases not matched to a gene: 6. CDR3 length: 14 residues. Germline V gene sequence: CDR1 ENHRY, CDR2 SYGVKD. In DNA, the CDR3 is TGTGCCATCAGTGGGAGCGGGGGCCCGGAGACCCAGTACTTC. Translating it yields CAISGSGGPETQYF.

The rearrangement links TRBV27 to TRBJ2-5, with 11 bases that match TRBD2. Matching the DNA end better, TRBJ2-7 makes the J call doubtful. Germline CDR1 reads MNHEY; CDR2 reads SMNVEV (reference sequence). The CDR3 runs to 16 residues. The CDR3 DNA sequence: TGTGCCAGCAGTTCCACCGGGACTAGCGGCACCTACGAGCAGTACTTC. Its protein product is CASSSTGTSGTYEQYF.

The chain recombines TRBV7-9 with TRBJ1-2; the D is unclear. V lost 0 bases to trimming and J lost 7 bases, with 9 bases between them. The CDR3 runs 13 residues. Per the germline V gene, CDR1 is SEHNR and CDR2 is FQNEAQ (reference sequence). This CDR3 is CASSLASGSGYTF. CDR3 coding DNA: TGTGCCAGCAGCTTAGCATCGGGAAGTGGCTACACCTTC.